These 16 T cell receptor beta chains were sequenced from one sample in a study of T cell repertoires in cytomegalovirus infection. TCRdb reprocessed the reads with MiXCR, giving one entry per CDR3 protein. The table records 630,000 or so distinct CDR3 sequences, roughly a quarter of them present only once. Material: CD8+ T cells from PBMCs. The origin of the receptors is a human donor in good health (CMV status not recorded). Some clones in this sample may be carry-over from other donors' samples.

This clonotype was counted a few times. This sequence joins TRBV28 and TRBJ2-2; D assignment may be TRBD1 or TRBD2 (7 bases each). Looked up from germline, CDR1 is MDHEN and CDR2 is SYDVKM. V gave up 2 bases and J gave up 2 bases, with 15 bases separating them. This CDR3 region has 17 residues. DNA for the CDR3: TGTGCCAGCAGTTTAGGACTAGGGGGCCCCAACACCGGGGAGCTGTTTTTT. It encodes CASSLGLGGPNTGELFF. The full variable domain, completed using reference TRBV28 and TRBJ2-2, is DVKVTQSSRYLVKRTGEKVFLECVQDMDHENMFWYRQDPGLGLRLIYFSYDVKMKEKGDIPEGYSVSREKKERFSLILESASTNQTSMYLCASSLGLGGPNTGELFFGEGSRLTVL.

The chain has TRBV6-6 and TRBJ1-4, with TRBD1 matching 7 bases. Trimming cost V 1 base and J 0 bases; bases outside gene matches: 5. The CDR3 has 17 amino acids. The germline CDR1 and CDR2 sequences are MNHNY and SVGAGI (reference sequence). DNA for the CDR3: TGTGCCAGCAGTTACTATCAGGGGGATGCAACTAATGAAAAACTGTTTTTT. Translating gives CASSYYQGDATNEKLFF.

This clonotype was detected only a few times. The chain couples TRBV14 to TRBJ2-5, with D unresolved. CDR1 SGHDN and CDR2 FVKESK come from the germline V gene. The CDR3 length is 15 residues. The V gene lost 2 bases and the J gene lost 5 bases, with 15 bases spanning the gap. The CDR3 protein is CASSQWANYGETQYF. The DNA of the CDR3 is TGTGCCAGCAGCCAATGGGCGAACTACGGGGAGACCCAGTACTTC.

This sequence joins TRBV25-1 and TRBJ1-4; D is undetermined. The CDR3 has 12 residues. The V gene lost 10 bases and the J gene lost 6 bases, with 12 bases spanning the gap. Germline V gene data show CDR1 as MGHDK and CDR2 as SYGVNS. The CDR3 is CAISMGDEKLFF. The DNA of the CDR3 is TGTGCCATTTCGATGGGAGATGAAAAACTGTTTTTT.

This clonotype came up a few times. The J gene is TRBJ2-7, the V gene TRBV5-1; 9 bases are a match to TRBD1. Germline V gene data show CDR1 as SGHRS and CDR2 as YFSETQ. The V and J ends lost 2 bases and 3 bases, in that order; junction bases with no gene match: 3. The CDR3 is 14 residues long. The CDR3 bases are TGCGCCAGCAGCTTCGAGGGACAGGGCTACGAGCAGTACTTC. Translating gives CASSFEGQGYEQYF.

This chain joins TRBV20-1 and TRBJ2-1, with a possible D match to TRBD1 (6 bases). This CDR3 is 15 amino acids long. Looked up from germline, CDR1 is DFQATT and CDR2 is SNEGSKA (reference sequence). V was trimmed by 6 bases and J by 4 bases, leaving 19 bases between them. The CDR3 reads CSAIGAGEIYNEQFF. The CDR3 region has the DNA TGCAGTGCAATCGGGGCAGGGGAGATTTACAATGAGCAGTTCTTC.

The rearrangement links TRBV6-6 to TRBJ1-2; no reliable D call. The CDR3 is made up of 15 amino acids. From germline, CDR1 is MNHNY and CDR2 SVGAGI (reference sequence). The V gene lost 10 bases and the J gene lost 4 bases, with 22 bases spanning the gap. Here the CDR3 DNA reads TGTGCCATTTTCAGCGACGAGGCCCGGATCTATGGCTACACCTTC. It yields the protein CAIFSDEARIYGYTF.

V usage is TRBV10-2 and J usage is TRBJ2-2; TRBD1 might be the D (6 bases). V was cut by 3 bases and J by 5 bases, with 13 bases left in between. This CDR3 has 15 residues. Germline loops: CDR1 WSHSY, CDR2 SAAADI. CDR3 coding DNA: TGCGCCAGCAGTGATTCGGCAGGGGTAACCGGGGAGCTGTTTTTT. This codes for CASSDSAGVTGELFF.

This clonotype was observed many times. The rearrangement links TRBV7-6 to TRBJ2-7, with 10 bases that match TRBD1. This CDR3 has 14 residues. The germline gives CDR1 SGHVS, CDR2 FNYEAQ. With 4 bases clipped from V and 3 bases from J, the junction kept 3 bases outside the gene matches. The DNA for the CDR3 is TGTGCCAGCAGCTCCGGGACAGGGGACTACGAGCAGTACTTC. This gives the protein CASSSGTGDYEQYF.

CDR3 DNA sequence: TGTGCCAGCAGTGAAGGGCGGCAGGGAGTCCACAATGAGCAGTTCTTC. Protein product: CASSEGRQGVHNEQFF. The V gene is TRBV2, the J gene TRBJ2-1; D may correspond to TRBD1 or TRBD2 (5 bases each). Trimming took 1 base from V and 5 from J, leaving 15 bases between them. The CDR3 runs to 16 residues. Germline loops: CDR1 SNHLY, CDR2 FYNNEI.

J is TRBJ1-5 and V is TRBV7-9, with TRBD1 as a possible D gene (6 bases). Germline V gives CDR1 SEHNR, CDR2 FQNEAQ (reference sequence). V dropped 6 bases and J dropped 5 bases, with 8 bases sitting between them. The CDR3 loop spans 12 amino acids. CDR3 nucleotide sequence: TGTGCCAGCAGAGACAGGTATCAGCCCCAGCATTTT. This encodes CASRDRYQPQHF. The whole variable domain, remainder taken from reference TRBV7-9 and TRBJ1-5, is DTGVSQNPRHKITKRGQNVTFRCDPISEHNRLYWYRQTLGQGPEFLTYFQNEAQLEKSRLLSDRFSAERPKGSFSTLEIQRTEQGDSAMYLCASRDRYQPQHFGDGTRLSIL.

This clonotype has more than one count but fewer than ten. This sequence joins TRBV7-9 and TRBJ1-5; TRBD1 agrees at 7 bases. CDR1 is SEHNR and CDR2 is FQNEAQ in the germline V gene (reference sequence). The CDR3 runs 14 residues. The junction had 10 bases not matched to a gene; V was cut back by 5 bases and J by 9 bases. In DNA form, the CDR3 reads TGTGCCAGCAGCCCAGACAGGGCCTCCCGGCCCCAGCATTTT. Translation: CASSPDRASRPQHF.

There are a few counts of this clonotype. V and J are TRBV6-8 and TRBJ1-2; D unclear. The germline CDR1 and CDR2 sequences are MNHGY and SAAAGT. The V end lost 0 bases, the J end lost 0 bases, and 11 bases lay between the germline ends. The CDR3 is made up of 16 amino acids. The CDR3 loop reads CASSYSGQSTNYGYTF. The CDR3 DNA reads TGTGCCAGCAGTTACTCCGGGCAGTCGACTAACTATGGCTACACCTTC.

The chain combines TRBV2 with TRBJ1-1; the D gene is possibly TRBD1 (5 bases). The CDR3 length is 16 residues. Deletions cut 7 bases from V and 2 bases from J, with 20 bases between. Per the germline V gene, CDR1 is SNHLY and CDR2 is FYNNEI. CDR3: CASKGPGGEGNTEAFF. The CDR3 bases are TGTGCCAGCAAGGGGCCGGGCGGGGAGGGAAACACTGAAGCTTTCTTT.

This chain links TRBV6-2 or TRBV6-3 with TRBJ2-7, with 9 bases identical to TRBD2. V was clipped by 6 bases and J by 6 bases; unmatched bases: 6. The CDR3 extends over 13 amino acids. Germline V gene data show CDR1 as MNHEY and CDR2 as SVGEGT. CDR3 in DNA: TGTGCCAGCAGATCGGGACTAGCTTTCGAGCAGTACTTC. It is translated as CASRSGLAFEQYF.

This chain connects TRBV7-6 to TRBJ1-4, with TRBD1 as a possible D gene (6 bases). In germline, CDR1 is SGHVS, CDR2 FNYEAQ. The CDR3 runs to 15 residues. V was pared by 0 bases and J by 6 bases, with 11 bases between. The DNA for the CDR3 is TGTGCCAGCAGCTTAGCGGGGGGGCAGGATGAAAAACTGTTTTTT. Protein: CASSLAGGQDEKLFF.